This is a list of T cell receptor beta chains from one sample in a study of T cell repertoires in aging, cancer and after chemotherapy. One entry per CDR3 protein, called by TCRdb with MiXCR from the multiplex PCR reads. The table includes about 1,600 distinct CDR3 sequences, 23% detected once. Input material: blood. These receptors were taken from a human donor with a solid tumor. Both conserved end residues are part of each CDR3. A D gene is named only where the DNA matches it firmly. The size field is filled for only some rows; it gives once, few, many or a size class.

v_call	j_call	d_call	clone_size	cdr3_nt	cdr3_aa
TRBV30	TRBJ1-2	TRBD1	.	TGTGCCTGGACCCTTAGCAGGGGGCGCTATGGCTACACCTTC	CAWTLSRGRYGYTF
TRBV20-1	TRBJ2-1	.	.	TGCAGTGCTAGAGGAACAGTAAACAATGAGCAGTTCTTC	CSARGTVNNEQFF
TRBV6-6	TRBJ2-1	.	large	TGTGCCAGCAGCCTGACTTCGGCGGGGCGGTATGAGCAGTTCTTC	CASSLTSAGRYEQFF
TRBV5-1	TRBJ1-2	.	.	TGCGCCAGCAGCTGGGATGGAGGGCGCGGCTACACCTTC	CASSWDGGRGYTF
TRBV18	TRBJ1-2	.	.	TGTGCCAGCTCGGCCAACAGCGACTATGGCTACACCTTC	CASSANSDYGYTF
TRBV7-6	TRBJ2-1	.	large	TGTGCCAGCAGCACGGGGAGGTCAGCCGGGAATGAGCAGTTCTTC	CASSTGRSAGNEQFF
TRBV20-1	TRBJ2-7	.	.	TGCAGTGCTAGTACCGGGGGCAGTCCGGAGCAGTACTTC	CSASTGGSPEQYF
TRBV6-2/TRBV6-3	TRBJ2-7	.	.	TGTGCCAGCAGTTACCCCTTAGCGGTCCACGAGCAGTACTTC	CASSYPLAVHEQYF
TRBV12-3/TRBV12-4	TRBJ2-3	TRBD1	medium-sized	TGTGCCAGCAGTTCGGGACAGAGAGTGCAGTATTTT	CASSSGQRVQYF
TRBV19	TRBJ2-3	TRBD2	large	TGTGCCAGTAGTCCGTCCAGCGGGAGTTCAGATACGCAGTATTTT	CASSPSSGSSDTQYF
TRBV29-1	TRBJ1-2	.	.	TGCAGCGTCAACAGGGATGGCTACACCTTC	CSVNRDGYTF
TRBV7-9	TRBJ1-5	TRBD1	.	TGTGCCAGCAGCTCCGGGACAGGGGGCTATCAGACCCAGCATTTT	CASSSGTGGYQTQHF
TRBV5-5	TRBJ1-1	TRBD1	few	TGTGCCAGCAGCCGTACGACAGGGGCAGAAGCTTTCTTT	CASSRTTGAEAFF
TRBV7-9	TRBJ2-1	.	medium-sized	TGTGCCAGCAGTCCACGACCAGCACATAGCTCCTACAATGAGCAGTTCTTC	CASSPRPAHSSYNEQFF
TRBV27	TRBJ2-7	TRBD2	.	TGTGCCAGCAGATCGCGTGGGACTAGCGTCTACGAGCAGTACTTC	CASRSRGTSVYEQYF
TRBV20-1	TRBJ1-4	.	.	TGCAGTGCTAGAAGGCGGGGTTTGGGTAATGAAAAACTGTTTTTT	CSARRRGLGNEKLFF